A selection of T cell receptor beta chains follows, all from one sample in a study of T cell responses to AZD1222 COVID-19 vaccine. Sequencing was performed with immunoSEQ multiplex PCR; in TCRdb, only in-frame clones are kept and a portion is missing. The repertoire has approximately 180,000 clones, approximately 88% of them found once; the top ten carry about 1.5%. The sample here was peripheral blood, taken on day 0 of AZD1222 vaccination. All receptors derive from an adult in good health. Both conserved end residues are part of each CDR3. D genes are given only for firm matches. Clone size appears in some rows only: once, few, many, or a class for an expanded clone.

d_call: .; clone_size: .; v_call: TRBV5-5; j_call: TRBJ1-5; cdr3_aa: CASSLVGDGNQPQHF; cdr3_nt: TGTGCCAGCAGCTTGGTAGGGGATGGCAATCAGCCCCAGCATTTT
d_call: TRBD1; clone_size: .; v_call: TRBV18; j_call: TRBJ2-5; cdr3_aa: CASSPVSGGLETQYF; cdr3_nt: TGTGCCAGCTCACCCGTATCAGGGGGCTTGGAGACCCAGTACTTC
d_call: .; clone_size: .; v_call: TRBV19; j_call: TRBJ1-5; cdr3_aa: CASTNGQLSNQPQHF; cdr3_nt: TGTGCCAGTACCAACGGGCAGCTTAGCAATCAGCCCCAGCATTTT
d_call: .; clone_size: .; v_call: TRBV6-4; j_call: TRBJ1-6; cdr3_aa: CASSEESLGAGHNSPLHF; cdr3_nt: TGTGCCAGCAGTGAGGAATCGCTAGGTGCAGGCCATAATTCACCCCTCCACTTT
d_call: .; clone_size: .; v_call: TRBV10-3; j_call: TRBJ1-5; cdr3_aa: CAKLTQGNNQPQHF; cdr3_nt: TGTGCCAAATTAACTCAGGGAAACAATCAGCCCCAGCATTTT
d_call: TRBD1; clone_size: .; v_call: TRBV10-3; j_call: TRBJ2-2; cdr3_aa: CAISERGQGPGELFF; cdr3_nt: TGTGCCATCAGTGAGAGGGGACAGGGCCCCGGGGAGCTGTTTTTT
d_call: .; clone_size: .; v_call: TRBV19; j_call: TRBJ2-3; cdr3_aa: CASGAVTSTDTQYF; cdr3_nt: TGTGCCAGTGGAGCTGTTACTAGCACAGATACGCAGTATTTT
d_call: .; clone_size: .; v_call: TRBV6-5; j_call: TRBJ1-6; cdr3_aa: CASRTGRINSPLHF; cdr3_nt: TGTGCCAGCAGAACGGGACGGATCAATTCACCCCTCCACTTT
d_call: TRBD2; clone_size: once; v_call: TRBV6-5; j_call: TRBJ2-1; cdr3_aa: CASSYPGTSGKQFF; cdr3_nt: TGTGCCAGCAGTTACCCTGGGACTAGCGGGAAGCAGTTCTTC
d_call: .; clone_size: .; v_call: TRBV10-3; j_call: TRBJ1-2; cdr3_aa: CAISGTGRANYGYTF; cdr3_nt: TGTGCCATCAGTGGGACGGGGCGAGCTAACTATGGCTACACCTTC
d_call: .; clone_size: .; v_call: TRBV27; j_call: TRBJ1-6; cdr3_aa: CASATGARPLHF; cdr3_nt: TGTGCCAGCGCGACCGGGGCGAGGCCCCTCCACTTT
d_call: TRBD2; clone_size: .; v_call: TRBV30; j_call: TRBJ2-1; cdr3_aa: CAWSIPTAGGREQFF; cdr3_nt: TGTGCCTGGAGCATCCCCACAGCGGGAGGGCGTGAGCAGTTCTTC
d_call: .; clone_size: few; v_call: TRBV12-3/TRBV12-4; j_call: TRBJ1-2; cdr3_aa: CATRDPGAYGYTF; cdr3_nt: TGTGCCACTCGGGACCCGGGGGCCTATGGCTACACCTTC
d_call: .; clone_size: .; v_call: TRBV18; j_call: TRBJ1-4; cdr3_aa: CASSTSREKLFF; cdr3_nt: TGTGCCAGCTCAACAAGCAGGGAAAAACTGTTTTTT
d_call: .; clone_size: .; v_call: TRBV6-2/TRBV6-3; j_call: TRBJ1-4; cdr3_aa: CASSYGGQNEKLFF; cdr3_nt: TGTGCCAGCAGTTACGGGGGGCAGAATGAAAAACTGTTTTTT
d_call: .; clone_size: .; v_call: TRBV4-1; j_call: TRBJ1-1; cdr3_aa: CASSQDMGRGNTEAFF; cdr3_nt: TGCGCCAGCAGCCAAGATATGGGACGGGGGAACACTGAAGCTTTCTTT
d_call: .; clone_size: .; v_call: TRBV18; j_call: TRBJ1-4; cdr3_aa: CASSPAGRATNEKLFF; cdr3_nt: TGTGCCAGCTCACCGGCCGGGAGGGCGACTAATGAAAAACTGTTTTTT
d_call: .; clone_size: .; v_call: TRBV25-1; j_call: TRBJ1-2; cdr3_aa: CASSALPGSIGGYTF; cdr3_nt: TGTGCCAGCAGTGCGTTGCCAGGGAGTATAGGGGGCTACACCTTC
d_call: TRBD1; clone_size: .; v_call: TRBV6-5; j_call: TRBJ1-1; cdr3_aa: CASRQGQDVLAFF; cdr3_nt: TGTGCCAGCAGACAGGGACAGGACGTCTTGGCTTTCTTT
d_call: .; clone_size: .; v_call: TRBV28; j_call: TRBJ1-5; cdr3_aa: CASSLSGSNQPQHF; cdr3_nt: TGTGCCAGCAGTTTATCCGGGAGCAATCAGCCCCAGCATTTT
d_call: .; clone_size: .; v_call: TRBV28; j_call: TRBJ2-7; cdr3_aa: CASSLSGPDFYEQYF; cdr3_nt: TGTGCCAGCAGTTTATCCGGTCCGGACTTTTACGAGCAGTACTTC
d_call: TRBD1; clone_size: few; v_call: TRBV28; j_call: TRBJ1-1; cdr3_aa: CASSRPGQGGTEAFF; cdr3_nt: TGTGCCAGCAGTCGCCCGGGACAGGGAGGCACTGAAGCTTTCTTT
d_call: .; clone_size: few; v_call: TRBV7-2; j_call: TRBJ1-2; cdr3_aa: CASSLVAANYGYTF; cdr3_nt: TGTGCCAGCAGTTTAGTGGCAGCTAACTATGGCTACACCTTC
d_call: TRBD1; clone_size: .; v_call: TRBV3-1/TRBV3-2; j_call: TRBJ1-3; cdr3_aa: CASSQTGSSGNTIYF; cdr3_nt: TGTGCCAGCAGCCAGACAGGGAGCTCCGGAAACACCATATATTTT
d_call: .; clone_size: few; v_call: TRBV5-1; j_call: TRBJ1-3; cdr3_aa: CASSLHQSTYSGNTIYF; cdr3_nt: TGCGCCAGCAGCTTGCACCAATCTACTTACTCTGGAAACACCATATATTTT